This T cell receptor (beta chain) was identified during a study of cytomegalovirus exposure and HLA in healthy donors (dated by TCRdb to about 2017). For context, the study as a whole: In an earlier analysis of under 750 of the donors, approximately 300 Gb of sequence data and approximately 100 million unique TCR beta sequences from roughly 190 million T cells were reported. Because of strong linkage in the cohort, roughly five DR-DQ haplotypes were treated as single units for association and clustering. In an earlier analysis of roughly 600 of the donors, high-throughput TCR beta sequencing was used to judge whether each TCR beta V gene segment behaved as functional or pseudogenic. The number of donors typed differed by locus, with roughly 620-640 for A, B, C, DRB1 and DQB1, 522 for DQA1, 600 to 610 for DPA1, and around 450 for DPB1. To predict cytomegalovirus infection status, the study combined high-throughput TCR immunosequencing, statistical association of individual TCRs with disease status, and machine learning. Both class I and class II loci were covered by HLA typing, at four-digit resolution. All discovery cohort repertoires had been generated on a single sequencing platform. Among the roughly 430 genotyped donors, 81% belonged to the genetic ancestry cluster associated with self-reported Caucasian donors. A later analysis re-analyzed previously published TCR beta repertoires from roughly 630 donors and added high-resolution HLA genotyping to study TCR occurrence patterns. Donor age, sex, ethnicity and CMV serostatus were compiled together with the repertoire data. A later genetic analysis used genome-wide SNP genotypes for about three fifths of the 666 donors, treating that subset as a discovery cohort. Across approximately 400 genotyped donors of the cohort, an average of about 220,000 unique TCR beta nucleotide sequences per donor were sequenced, and 15% to 20% of those sequences were non-productive. The study aimed to test whether signatures of past pathogen exposure could be identified by cataloging public T cell receptors. Rather than using new phenotypic data, the later analysis identified candidate immune exposures from TCR beta sequences and from how often those sequences occurred across donors. The study used immunosequencing to profile the T cell repertoires of hundreds of subjects and linked those repertoires to cytomegalovirus serostatus. In addition to the first cohort of several hundred subjects, a separate validation cohort of 120 different subjects was used. Approximately 300 gigabases of sequencing data and around 80 million unique TCR sequences made up an early release that covered about 640 HLA-typed donors.

Details on this clone: No antigen is known for it. No much larger clone exists at a distance of one base, and base qualities are not known.

The cohort was made up of about 610 healthy bone marrow donors. Cohort members were all nominally healthy when sampled, although unrecorded immune exposures were likely present. The donor tested CMV seropositive and was one of the 289 seropositive cohort members. A peripheral blood sample was provided by each donor, and peripheral blood mononuclear cells were used for TCR beta sequencing. The Qiagen DNeasy Blood Extraction Kit was used to extract genomic DNA from the blood cell samples. For CDR1 and CDR2, the germline V gene (reference sequence) lists LNHDA and SQIVND. The CDR3 runs 14 amino acids, cysteine and phenylalanine included. The only DNA kept is the CDR3, 42 bases in frame from the first base. Cut back by 3 bases and 8 bases, the V and J ends lie 14 bases apart. Libraries were built with the immunoSEQ multiplex PCR assay. For the multiplex PCR, a mixture combining 60 forward primers for TCR Vbeta segments and 13 reverse primers for TCR Jbeta segments was used. A multiplex PCR assay on genomic DNA amplified the CDR3 region of rearranged TCR beta genes. The Illumina HiSeq System was used to sequence the amplified TCR beta libraries as 87-base-pair reads. In the paper's pipeline: In a later analysis, tens of millions of unique TCR beta chains were counted across the roughly 670 repertoires, and approximately 11 million of these chains were shared by at least two donors. To remove PCR and sequencing errors, raw reads were error-corrected and collapsed into unique sequences using a nearest-neighbor algorithm that merged closely related sequences. V, D and J gene segments were assigned by aligning CDR3 sequences to IMGT reference sequences. For a sequence to be retained, a match of at least six nucleotides was required to both a V gene segment and a J gene segment. Rearrangements were called productive when the CDR3 lacked stop codons and stayed in frame with V and J; all others were non-productive. CDR3 was defined according to IMGT convention as the region running from the second conserved V-encoded cysteine to the conserved J-encoded phenylalanine. The earlier analysis of a few hundred of the donors excluded sequences that lacked an unambiguous match to a single V gene segment. An earlier analysis of 500 to 600 of the donors classified V segments as functional when productive rearrangements were above 56.7% and as segregating when the standard deviation between donors was above 5%. A statistical classification framework was built for diagnosing cytomegalovirus status from the catalog of TCR beta chain sequences. A later analysis assigned V and J genes by comparing TCR nucleotide sequences with IMGT/GENE-DB human TR gene sequences. A later analysis assigned CDR3 sequences and most-parsimonious VDJ recombination scenarios with the TCRdist pipeline. A later analysis defined each TCR beta chain by its CDR3 amino acid sequence plus V-gene family, and excluded reads lacking a unique V-gene family. A later analysis removed 592 highly shared, low-generation-probability nucleotide sequences to deal with suspected cross-contamination and a sequencing artifact. A later analysis calculated a clonal expansion index for each public chain from normalized within-repertoire ranks of inferred template counts. In a later analysis, generation probabilities were computed with a VDJ recombination model fitted to out-of-frame rearrangements, and the resulting probabilities were checked against IGoR. In a later analysis, TCR-TCR, TCR-HLA and TCR-CMV co-occurrence was scored with hypergeometric tests, and a repertoire-size bias correction was applied to TCR pairs. False discovery rates were estimated in a later analysis by permuting HLA or CMV assignments 20 times. In a later analysis, co-occurring TCRs were grouped with DBSCAN, and TCRdist sequence similarity was added when clustering was performed within HLA-allele-positive subsets. Co-occurrence clustering excluded repertoires with fewer than 30,000 or more than 120,000 public chains, plus five with anomalous nucleotide sharing. TCRdb took this table from immuneACCESS and kept in-frame rearrangements with V and J called. Such tables lack part of the clones; where checked against another copy, unresolved V genes explain under half of the gap, and the rest is unexplained. That table furnishes V, J and clone size, whereas the DNA furnished D and trimming. This sample lists over 150,000 clones; 77% were detected once. The ten largest make up around 2.8% of the sample.

Points the paper makes about the study in general: In an earlier analysis of about 540 of the donors, most TCR beta V segments were observed in productive rearrangements about 87% or about 30% of the time, broadly matching IMGT annotations. A later analysis found that most CMV-associated TCR beta chains appeared HLA-restricted, with HLA associations seemingly driven largely by CMV exposure. Most TCR sequences were seen in very few donors, while some public TCRs were found in many individuals. This cohort had only TCR beta chains sequenced, and the lack of alpha or paired-chain data limited which features could be detected. When HLA alleles, especially DR and DQ, strongly co-occurred, TCR associations were difficult to assign to individual alleles. A later analysis reported that several top co-occurrence clusters appeared linked to parvovirus B19, influenza, CMV and Epstein-Barr virus. Correlated functional status among segregating V segments might be attributable to linkage disequilibrium, but an unknown experimental factor could not be ruled out. Because counts were too low, some 16 rarely observed V segments, including chromosome 9 orphons, were excluded from the earlier analysis of around 590 of the donors. Specific HLA alleles were associated with roughly 17,000 TCR beta sequences at a false discovery rate of 0.05 in a later analysis. A later genetic analysis associated a missense DCLRE1C variant with V-gene and J-gene trimming of TCR beta chains, and an independent cohort replicated the association. Because HLA typing was unavailable for some donors at each locus, only the typed subset was used in association tests. Because the 87-base-pair reads could not distinguish some IMGT-functional V segments, including TRBV6-2 and TRBV6-3, those segments were excluded. Roughly uniform sequencing depth across donors was assumed in presence/absence analyses, although this assumption may not hold. For the cohort, immune exposure information was limited to CMV serostatus. A group of highly shared sequence variants was considered likely to be a technical artifact of the sequencing pipeline. The study gave a list of over 150 TCR beta chains associated with cytomegalovirus. In a later analysis, HLA-associated TCR beta chains were found to be more clonally expanded and to have lower generation probabilities than equally common non-associated chains. The authors suggested that the approach could potentially be generalized to other disease states and immunological phenotypes. The classifier was reported to diagnose cytomegalovirus status with high specificity and sensitivity in both the original and validation cohorts. In a later analysis, TCR association rates were found to vary across HLA loci, with the most associated TCRs seen for DRB1 alleles and the fewest for HLA-C alleles. A further reported finding was that TCR beta sequences accurately predicted the HLA-A and HLA-B alleles for most subjects in the first cohort. A later genetic analysis reported fewer N-insertions in productive TCRs among donors in an Asian-associated ancestry cluster than the roughly 670-donor mean. Three of the identified cytomegalovirus-associated TCR beta chains were confirmed in vitro to be specific for cytomegalovirus antigens.

The sequence was collected from a woman aged 40 to 50 in good health and CMV-seropositive. Specimen: PBMCs. The chain was built from TRBV19 and TRBJ1-5; matching of 5 bases hints at TRBD1 as the D gene. The nucleotides read TGTGCCAGTAGTATCCAGGGCTTAGCAGAGCCCCAGCATTTT. It specifies CASSIQGLAEPQHF.